This T cell receptor beta chain appears in the sequencing data of a study of blood T cell repertoires in COVID-19. At the level of the study: Researchers got acute and convalescent COVID-19 samples from the United States, Italy and Spain.

Libraries were prepared by immunoSEQ multiplex PCR; TCRdb keeps only in-frame clonotypes and omits some of them. The table has tens of thousands of clones, 82% seen once. The CDR3 spans 17 residues. In germline, CDR1 is SGHAT, CDR2 FQNNGV. With 5 bases clipped from V and 4 bases from J, the junction kept 12 bases outside the gene matches. This clone was seen a few times. Sample: peripheral blood. The source of this sequence is a human donor in a cohort sampled during active COVID-19. The chain recombines TRBV11-2 with TRBJ2-1, with 9 bases fitting TRBD2. In nucleotides, the CDR3 is TGTGCCAGCAGCCCGGGCTGGGGCGGGGGGGAATACAATGAGCAGTTCTTC. Protein: CASSPGWGGGEYNEQFF.